This T cell receptor beta chain was documented in a study of CD8 T cells in ankylosing spondylitis. Study-level findings and limits: Several highly homologous variants made up a TCR beta motif that seemed to typify ankylosing spondylitis blood.

The sample holds many counts of this clonotype. Antigen unknown. Libraries for TCR beta were made by quantitative 5'-RACE with molecular barcodes. TCRdb recomputed calls from the 5' RACE reads with MiXCR, one row per CDR3 protein. This sample has about 92,000 distinct CDR3 sequences, with roughly 10% found just once. This CDR3 comprises 13 residues. Germline values: CDR1 DFQATT, CDR2 SNEGSKA (reference sequence). V lost 5 bases to trimming and J lost 2 bases, with 13 bases between them. The sample taken for sequencing was blood, either unsorted or a sorted T cell fraction (not recorded which). The chain links TRBV20-1 to TRBJ2-7; D gene unclear. This clonotype was sampled from a male donor with ankylosing spondylitis or in good health (not recorded which). CDR3 DNA sequence: TGCAGTGCTCTCGCGGCCGTGACCTACGAGCAGTACTTC. Its translation is CSALAAVTYEQYF.